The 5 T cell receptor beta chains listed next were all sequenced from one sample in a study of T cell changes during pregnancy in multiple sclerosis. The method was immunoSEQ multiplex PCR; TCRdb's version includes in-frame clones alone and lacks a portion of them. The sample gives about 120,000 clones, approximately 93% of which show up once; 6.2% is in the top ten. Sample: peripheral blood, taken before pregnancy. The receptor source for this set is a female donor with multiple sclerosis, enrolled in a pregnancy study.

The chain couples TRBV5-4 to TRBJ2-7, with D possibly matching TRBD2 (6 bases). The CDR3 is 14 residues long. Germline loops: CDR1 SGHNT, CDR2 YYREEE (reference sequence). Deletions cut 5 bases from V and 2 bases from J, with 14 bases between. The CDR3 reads CASSPTGRPYEQYF. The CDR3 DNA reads TGTGCCAGCAGTCCCACCGGGAGACCCTACGAGCAGTACTTC.

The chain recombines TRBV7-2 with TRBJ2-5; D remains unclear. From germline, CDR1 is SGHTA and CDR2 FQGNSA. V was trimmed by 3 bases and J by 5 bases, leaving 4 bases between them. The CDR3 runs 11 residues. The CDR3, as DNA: TGTGCCAGCAGCTTTAGCGAGACCCAGTACTTC. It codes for CASSFSETQYF.

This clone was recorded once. CDR3 amino acids: CASSVTGDLGYTF. The DNA for the CDR3 is TGTGCCAGCAGCGTTACGGGGGATCTAGGCTACACCTTC. The chain joins TRBV9 to TRBJ1-2, with D possibly matching TRBD1 (5 bases). This CDR3 has 13 residues. Germline assignment: CDR1 SGDLS and CDR2 YYNGEE. V was shortened by 2 bases and J by 8 bases, with 13 bases between the two germline ends.

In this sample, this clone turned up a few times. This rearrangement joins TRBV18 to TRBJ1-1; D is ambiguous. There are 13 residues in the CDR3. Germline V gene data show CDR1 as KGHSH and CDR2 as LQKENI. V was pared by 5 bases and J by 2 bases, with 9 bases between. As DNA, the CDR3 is TGTGCCAGCTCATCAAAGCCAAACACTGAAGCTTTCTTT. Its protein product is CASSSKPNTEAFF. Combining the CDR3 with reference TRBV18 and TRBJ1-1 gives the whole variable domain NAGVMQNPRHLVRRRGQEARLRCSPMKGHSHVYWYRQLPEEGLKFMVYLQKENIIDESGMPKERFSAEFPKEGPSILRIQQVVRGDSAAYFCASSSKPNTEAFFGQGTRLTVV.

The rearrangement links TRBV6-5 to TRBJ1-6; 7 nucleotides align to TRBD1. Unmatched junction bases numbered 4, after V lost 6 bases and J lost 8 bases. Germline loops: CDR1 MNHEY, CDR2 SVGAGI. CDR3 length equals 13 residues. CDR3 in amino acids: CASRQGTHSPLHF. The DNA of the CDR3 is TGTGCCAGCAGACAGGGGACCCATTCACCCCTCCACTTT.